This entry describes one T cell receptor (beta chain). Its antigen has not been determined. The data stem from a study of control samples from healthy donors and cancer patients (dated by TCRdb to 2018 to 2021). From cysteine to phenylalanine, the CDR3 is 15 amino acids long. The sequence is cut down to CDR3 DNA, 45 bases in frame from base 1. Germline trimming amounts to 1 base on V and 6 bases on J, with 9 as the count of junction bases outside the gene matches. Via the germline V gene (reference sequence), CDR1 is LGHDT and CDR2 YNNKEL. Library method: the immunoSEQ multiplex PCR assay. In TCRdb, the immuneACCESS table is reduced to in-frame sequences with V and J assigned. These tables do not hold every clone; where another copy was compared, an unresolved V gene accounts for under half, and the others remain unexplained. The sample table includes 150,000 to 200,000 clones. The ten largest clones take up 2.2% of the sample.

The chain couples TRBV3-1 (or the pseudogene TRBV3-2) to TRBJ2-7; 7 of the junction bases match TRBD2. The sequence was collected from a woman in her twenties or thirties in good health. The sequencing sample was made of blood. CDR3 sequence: CASSQGPLSGGEQYF. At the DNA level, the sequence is TGTGCCAGCAGCCAAGGTCCGCTGTCGGGAGGCGAGCAGTACTTC.